The 12 T cell receptor beta chains in this list originate from one sample, sequenced in a study of CD8+CD57+ T cells in acquired aplastic anemia. Genomic DNA templated the TCR beta VDJ and CDR3 profiling. TCRdb reanalysed the reads using MiXCR and keeps one entry per CDR3 protein. The sample holds roughly 200,000 distinct CDR3 sequences; around 60% are singletons and the top ten take about 42%. In patients chosen for sequencing, flow cytometry had shown CD8+CD57+ cell expansion. The sequenced material came from sorted CD4+, CD8+, or CD8+CD57+ T cells (not recorded which) from PBMCs. All receptors derive from a human donor with aplastic anemia.

This chain uses TRBV2 with TRBJ2-5, with unresolved D. This CDR3 comprises 11 residues. V lost 5 bases, J lost 4 bases, and 5 bases lay in between. CDR1 is SNHLY, CDR2 FYNNEI, per germline. This chain's CDR3 is CASSKLETQYF. DNA for the CDR3: TGTGCCAGCAGTAAGTTAGAGACCCAGTACTTC.

The chain employs TRBV7-3 and TRBJ2-3, with TRBD1 identical over 10 bases. Germline V CDR1 and CDR2: SGHTA, FQGTGA. CDR3 length: 12 amino acids. With 3 bases clipped from V and 11 bases from J, the junction kept 2 bases outside the gene matches. The chain's CDR3 is CASSLRTGGQYF. CDR3 in DNA: TGTGCCAGCAGCTTGAGGACAGGGGGGCAGTATTTT.

The genes are TRBV10-3 and TRBJ2-7; D may be TRBD2 (6 bases). Trimming removed 3 bases at V and 1 base at J, with 16 bases between. Germline V gives CDR1 ENHRY, CDR2 SYGVKD. This CDR3 has 16 amino acids. CDR3 in DNA: TGTGCCATCAGTGAAGCTGGGAGGACGGCGTCCTACGAGCAGTACTTC. Residues: CAISEAGRTASYEQYF.

There are many counts of this clonotype. This sequence joins TRBV7-9 and TRBJ2-7; 9 bases agree with TRBD1. The J segment lost 5 bases and the V segment lost 1 base, leaving 3 bases of the junction unmatched. The CDR3 has 14 residues. Germline CDR1 and CDR2: SEHNR and FQNEAQ (reference sequence). The CDR3 DNA follows: TGTGCCAGCAGCTTAGAGGGACAGGGCAACGAGCAGTACTTC. Translating it yields CASSLEGQGNEQYF.

This clonotype was seen more than once but under ten times. J is TRBJ2-3 and V is TRBV20-1; D is possibly TRBD2 (6 bases). Trimming took 6 bases from V and 9 from J, leaving 13 bases between them. The CDR3 has 11 residues. From germline, CDR1 is DFQATT and CDR2 SNEGSKA (reference sequence). CDR3 sequence reads: CSAGVGGTQYF. The CDR3 DNA sequence: TGCAGTGCGGGGGTGGGGGGAACGCAGTATTTT.

This clonotype was picked up many times. V and J are TRBV13 and TRBJ1-6; D not certain. The CDR3 spans 14 residues. CDR1 and CDR2 (germline): PRHDT, FYEKMQ (reference sequence). V was clipped by 5 bases and J by 10 bases, with 15 bases between them. This CDR3 is CASSLTISGSPLHF. CDR3 nucleotide sequence: TGTGCCAGCAGCCTCACTATATCGGGATCACCCCTCCACTTT.

The rearrangement links TRBV10-3 to TRBJ2-7, with D perhaps matching TRBD2 (6 bases). Trimming pared 8 bases from V and 2 bases from J, leaving 28 bases between. Germline V CDR1 and CDR2: ENHRY, SYGVKD. The CDR3 has 18 residues. The CDR3 bases are TGTGCCATCGGGGGGAGTGGGACGGCGACGACCTTGGCCTACGAGCAGTACTTC. Amino acid sequence: CAIGGSGTATTLAYEQYF.

On this clonotype: The junction does not match germline at one end; this may be a read error. This chain connects TRBV10-1 to TRBJ2-5; D possibly corresponds to TRBD1 (6 bases). The length of the CDR3 is 12 residues. Germline values: CDR1 WNHNN, CDR2 SYGVQD (reference sequence). Here the CDR3 reads CAISQGSGTQYF. CDR3 bases: TGTGCCATCTCACAGGGTTCCGGGACCCAGTACTTC.

There are a few counts of this clonotype. The genes are TRBV15 and TRBJ2-3, with unresolved D. There are 14 residues in the CDR3. With 1 base removed from V and 0 bases from J, the gap between germline ends came to 5 bases. CDR1 is LNHNV, CDR2 YYDKDF, per germline (reference sequence). The CDR3 bases are TGTGCCACCAGCAGAGCCGGAAGCACAGATACGCAGTATTTT. Amino acids: CATSRAGSTDTQYF.

J is TRBJ1-6 and V is TRBV2, with TRBD1 identical over 7 bases. CDR1 is SNHLY, CDR2 FYNNEI, per germline. The CDR3 is 14 residues long. The ends lost 3 bases at V and 10 bases at J; junction bases unmatched: 6. The CDR3 DNA reads as TGTGCCAGCAGTGATTGGGACAGTGTATCACCCCTCCACTTT. This translates into CASSDWDSVSPLHF.

This clonotype was picked up a small number of times. J is TRBJ2-7 and V is TRBV5-5, with a possible D match to TRBD1 (6 bases). The ends were cut back, 5 bases at V and 5 bases at J, with 14 bases in the middle. Germline V lookup: CDR1 SGHKS, CDR2 YYEKEE (reference sequence). This CDR3 has 13 residues. CDR3: CASSLTGLHEQYF. CDR3 sequence (DNA): TGTGCCAGCAGTCTGACAGGACTGCACGAGCAGTACTTC. Complete variable domain (other parts from reference TRBV5-5 and TRBJ2-7): DAGVTQSPTHLIKTRGQQVTLRCSPISGHKSVSWYQQVLGQGPQFIFQYYEKEERGRGNFPDRFSARQFPNYSSELNVNALLLGDSALYLCASSLTGLHEQYFGPGTRLTVT.

The DNA of the CDR3 is TGTGCCAGCAGTGAAATGGGCGGACCGTCAGATACGCAGTATTTT. Protein sequence: CASSEMGGPSDTQYF. The J gene is TRBJ2-3, the V gene TRBV2; D is undetermined. The V end was cut by 2 bases, the J end by 4 bases, with 13 bases between. The CDR3 is 15 residues long. The V gene's germline CDR1 is SNHLY and CDR2 FYNNEI.